This T cell receptor beta chain was sequenced for a study of technical replicates of blood from a few donors. Repertoires were generated with immunoSEQ multiplex PCR, while TCRdb's copy carries only in-frame clones and drops some. The table records around 98,000 clones, approximately 96% of them present only once. After removal of 4 bases from V and 6 bases from J, the junction contained 8 bases not matched to a gene. The CDR3 runs 15 residues. The germline V gene encodes CDR1 MDHEN and CDR2 SYDVKM. V usage is TRBV28 and J usage is TRBJ2-1; TRBD1 matches 8 bases. Material: T cells isolated from PBMCs. This TCR derives from a human donor in good health. CDR3 coding DNA: TGTGCCAGCAGTTCGGACAGGGTTCTGGGCAATGAGCAGTTCTTC. It yields the protein CASSSDRVLGNEQFF.